The 28 T cell receptor beta chains listed next were all sequenced from one sample in a study of T-cell memory formation after mild COVID-19. TCRdb ran MiXCR on the 5' RACE reads and lists one entry per CDR3 protein. There are 190,000 or so distinct CDR3 sequences in the sample; over 20% occur only once, and more than 20% lies in the top ten. Sequenced: PBMCs or a T cell subset sorted from them (not recorded which). The origin of the receptors is an adult woman who had mild COVID-19 (a few samples of this study predate the infection). Cell type and time point are not known.

This rearrangement joins TRBV6-1 to TRBJ1-5; 8 nucleotides line up with TRBD1. Trimming took 4 bases from V and 6 from J; bases not matched to a gene: 8. This CDR3 is 15 amino acids long. Germline loops: CDR1 MNHNS, CDR2 SASEGT. The CDR3 reads CASSVLRGRPQPQHF. CDR3 sequence (DNA): TGTGCCAGCAGTGTCCTCAGGGGGCGGCCTCAGCCCCAGCATTTT.

The chain is built from TRBV7-9 and TRBJ2-5; either TRBD1 or TRBD2 may fit D (5 bases each). The CDR3 totals 14 residues. Germline CDR1 SEHNR, CDR2 FQNEAQ (reference sequence). The germline V and J ends were trimmed by 0 bases and 4 bases, with 9 bases remaining between them. CDR3 coding DNA: TGTGCCAGCAGCTTAGCGGGGGACGGAGAGACCCAGTACTTC. As protein: CASSLAGDGETQYF. The entire variable domain, with the rest obtained from reference TRBV7-9 and TRBJ2-5, is as follows: DTGVSQNPRHKITKRGQNVTFRCDPISEHNRLYWYRQTLGQGPEFLTYFQNEAQLEKSRLLSDRFSAERPKGSFSTLEIQRTEQGDSAMYLCASSLAGDGETQYFGPGTRLLVL.

J is TRBJ1-4 and V is TRBV12-3 or TRBV12-4, with TRBD1 matching 10 bases. The CDR3 has 14 residues. The J segment lost 8 bases and the V segment lost 7 bases, leaving 7 bases of the junction unmatched. The chain's CDR3 is CASTDRGQREKLFF. The DNA for the CDR3 is TGTGCCAGCACCGACAGGGGGCAACGGGAAAAACTGTTTTTT.

The chain couples TRBV6-4 to TRBJ2-1; D tentatively fits TRBD1 or TRBD2 (5 bases each). The CDR3 has 14 residues. Germline-derived CDR1 and CDR2 are MRHNA and SNTAGT. V lost 2 bases and J 7 bases, leaving 12 bases between the germline ends. CDR3 in amino acids: CASSDEGPENEQFF. CDR3 nucleotide sequence: TGTGCCAGCAGTGACGAGGGGCCGGAGAATGAGCAGTTCTTC.

The chain carries TRBV7-3 and TRBJ2-1; D may be TRBD2 (6 bases). Germline assignment: CDR1 SGHTA and CDR2 FQGTGA. Trimming shortened V by 4 bases and J by 7 bases, and 20 bases separated the two germline ends. This CDR3 region has 16 residues. The CDR3 nucleotides read TGTGCCAGCAGCTCCCCGTTAACTGGAGGGCCTAATGAGCAGTTCTTC. The encoded protein is CASSSPLTGGPNEQFF.

The CDR3 protein is CASSSETGGGYEQYF. The CDR3 nucleotides read TGTGCCAGCAGTTCTGAGACAGGCGGAGGCTACGAGCAGTACTTC. This chain links TRBV12-3 or TRBV12-4 with TRBJ2-7; D may be TRBD1 (6 bases). This CDR3 has 15 amino acids. Between the trimmed V and J ends, which lost 4 bases and 3 bases, there was a span of 16 bases.

The rearrangement links TRBV13 to TRBJ2-1; no clear D gene. CDR3 length: 13 amino acids. Germline CDR1 and CDR2: PRHDT and FYEKMQ (reference sequence). V lost 5 bases to trimming and J lost 6 bases, with 11 bases between them. As DNA, the CDR3 is TGTGCCAGCAGCCCTGAGACTGGCAATGAGCAGTTCTTC. Residues: CASSPETGNEQFF. The full variable domain, its missing parts supplied by reference TRBV13 and TRBJ2-1, is AAGVIQSPRHLIKEKRETATLKCYPIPRHDTVYWYQQGPGQDPQFLISFYEKMQSDKGSIPDRFSAQQFSDYHSELNMSSLELGDSALYFCASSPETGNEQFFGPGTRLTVL.

The chain has TRBV27 and TRBJ2-1; D perhaps matches TRBD2 (6 bases). The CDR3 runs to 16 residues. From germline, CDR1 is MNHEY and CDR2 SMNVEV (reference sequence). Trimming cost V 5 bases and J 0 bases, with 14 bases left between them. Here the CDR3 reads CASSVSSGNSYNEQFF. The DNA of the CDR3 is TGTGCCAGCAGTGTCAGTAGCGGAAACTCCTACAATGAGCAGTTCTTC.

This clonotype turned up a few times. V and J are TRBV14 and TRBJ2-7, with 7 positions matching TRBD2. CDR1 is SGHDN and CDR2 is FVKESK in the germline V gene. After removal of 3 bases from V and 3 bases from J, the junction contained 2 bases not matched to a gene. CDR3 length equals 13 residues. The CDR3 bases are TGTGCCAGCAGCCAGGCGGGAGACTACGAGCAGTACTTC. Residues: CASSQAGDYEQYF.

This clonotype was seen repeatedly, ten times or more. The chain joins TRBV15 to TRBJ2-3, with D uncertain. This CDR3 comprises 14 residues. Looked up from germline, CDR1 is LNHNV and CDR2 is YYDKDF (reference sequence). The V and J ends lost 6 bases and 5 bases respectively, with 15 bases between them. CDR3 region: CATSQRTGLDTQYF. The CDR3 bases are TGTGCCACCAGTCAGAGGACCGGGTTAGATACGCAGTATTTT.

A few counts support this clonotype. The rearrangement links TRBV7-9 to TRBJ2-7, with 7 bases matching TRBD2. The germline V gene encodes CDR1 SEHNR and CDR2 FQNEAQ (reference sequence). The V gene end was trimmed by 5 bases and the J gene end by 4 bases; junction bases not matched to a gene: 14. CDR3 size: 16 residues. The CDR3 DNA is TGTGCCAGCAGCCCCACTGGGGGGGAGGCGAGGTACGAGCAGTACTTC. Protein sequence: CASSPTGGEARYEQYF.

This clonotype has just a few counts. The CDR3 here is CASGDTDTQYF. DNA of the CDR3: TGTGCGTCGGGGGACACAGATACGCAGTATTTT. V gene TRBV24-1 combines with J gene TRBJ2-3; possibly TRBD2 for D (6 bases). The CDR3 covers 11 residues. Germline CDR1 reads KGHDR; CDR2 reads SFDVKD.

The V and J genes are TRBV15 and TRBJ2-3; D perhaps matches TRBD2 (5 bases). The CDR3 length is 13 residues. V was clipped by 2 bases and J by 6 bases, with 9 bases between them. The germline V gene has CDR1 LNHNV and CDR2 YYDKDF (reference sequence). CDR3 sequence: CATSRSRGDTQYF. The CDR3 bases are TGTGCCACCAGCAGATCTCGGGGTGATACGCAGTATTTT.

V and J are TRBV7-9 and TRBJ1-2; 7 bases agree with TRBD1. V shed 7 bases, J shed 4 bases, and the junction held 12 bases outside the gene matches. The CDR3 has 15 residues. The germline V gene has CDR1 SEHNR and CDR2 FQNEAQ (reference sequence). The CDR3: CASTPALGGSYGYTF. The CDR3 nucleotides read TGTGCCAGCACCCCCGCTTTAGGGGGCTCCTATGGCTACACCTTC.

The V call is TRBV12-3 or TRBV12-4, the J call TRBJ1-2, with a tentative D call TRBD1 (6 bases). The CDR3 totals 16 residues. The V end was cut by 7 bases, the J end by 4 bases, with 22 bases between. CDR3 loop: CASTDLVRGGIYGYTF. The CDR3 DNA sequence: TGTGCCAGCACCGACTTAGTCAGGGGTGGTATCTATGGCTACACCTTC.

Concerning this clonotype: The junction and the germline gene differ at one end; a read error may be behind it. This chain joins TRBV7-7 and TRBJ2-1; 7 nucleotides align to TRBD2. This CDR3 is built from 15 residues. From germline, CDR1 is SSHAT and CDR2 FNYEAQ (reference sequence). CDR3 in DNA: TGTGCTAGCAGCTTGGGAGGGAGGGCCCACAATGAGCAGTTCTTC. This sequence encodes CASSLGGRAHNEQFF. Using reference TRBV7-7 and TRBJ2-1 for the parts outside the CDR3, the full variable domain is GAGVSQSPRYKVTKRGQDVTLRCDPISSHATLYWYQQALGQGPEFLTYFNYEAQPDKSGLPSDRFSAERPEGSISTLTIQRTEQRDSAMYRCASSLGGRAHNEQFFGPGTRLTVL.

The rearrangement joins TRBV13 to TRBJ2-3, with 12 positions matching TRBD2. This CDR3 comprises 15 residues. Germline V CDR1 and CDR2: PRHDT, FYEKMQ (reference sequence). After removal of 5 bases from V and 11 bases from J, the junction contained 11 bases not matched to a gene. CDR3 in amino acids: CASSHTSGGMRGQYF. CDR3 nucleotide sequence: TGTGCCAGCAGCCATACTAGCGGGGGGATGCGGGGGCAGTATTTT. Complete variable domain (other parts from reference TRBV13 and TRBJ2-3): AAGVIQSPRHLIKEKRETATLKCYPIPRHDTVYWYQQGPGQDPQFLISFYEKMQSDKGSIPDRFSAQQFSDYHSELNMSSLELGDSALYFCASSHTSGGMRGQYFGPGTRLTVL.

V is TRBV12-3 or TRBV12-4 and J is TRBJ2-1, with 7 bases lining up with TRBD2. After removal of 6 bases from V and 8 bases from J, the junction contained 13 bases not matched to a gene. This CDR3 is 15 amino acids long. In nucleotides, the CDR3 is TGTGCCAGCAGGGCGGGAGTTGGTTTAGGCTATGAGCAGTTCTTC. This gives the protein CASRAGVGLGYEQFF.

The chain combines TRBV12-3 or TRBV12-4 with TRBJ2-7, with TRBD1 matching 9 bases. The CDR3 totals 13 residues. V dropped 4 bases and J dropped 5; count of bases not matched to a gene: 3. The CDR3 DNA is TGTGCCAGCAGTTCCTGGACAGGGGACGAGCAGTACTTC. This translates into CASSSWTGDEQYF.

V usage is TRBV3-1 and J usage is TRBJ2-7; 7 bases fit TRBD2. The CDR3 is 14 amino acids. The junction had 5 bases not matched to a gene; V was cut back by 5 bases and J by 1 base. Germline CDR1 is LGHDT and CDR2 is YNNKEL (reference sequence). The CDR3 nucleotides read TGTGCCAGCAGCAACCGGGGGGATTCCTACGAGCAGTACTTC. Amino acids: CASSNRGDSYEQYF.

This clonotype was seen more than once but under ten times. The rearrangement joins TRBV20-1 to TRBJ2-3; 9 bases agree with TRBD2. CDR3 size: 14 residues. Losses at the gene ends were 0 bases for V and 5 bases for J; bases not matched to a gene: 3. CDR1 is DFQATT, CDR2 SNEGSKA, per germline (reference sequence). CDR3 sequence: CSAREAGGQDTQYF. The CDR3 DNA follows: TGCAGTGCTAGAGAAGCGGGAGGACAAGATACGCAGTATTTT.

This clonotype showed up just a few times. This chain links TRBV7-2 with TRBJ2-2; the match to TRBD1 covers 7 bases. The germline CDR1 and CDR2 sequences are SGHTA and FQGNSA. Losses at the gene ends were 5 bases for V and 1 base for J; bases not matched to a gene: 10. The CDR3 covers 17 residues. CDR3 sequence: CASSAKTGVGNTGELFF. The CDR3 DNA reads as TGTGCCAGCAGCGCTAAAACAGGGGTAGGGAACACCGGGGAGCTGTTTTTT.

The V and J genes are TRBV28 and TRBJ1-4, with D possibly being TRBD1 (6 bases). The germline CDR1 and CDR2 sequences are MDHEN and SYDVKM. This CDR3 is 16 amino acids long. V was pared by 4 bases and J by 1 base, with 13 bases between. CDR3 coding DNA: TGTGCCAGCAGTTCCCCTGACAGGCGAACTAATGAAAAACTGTTTTTT. Protein product: CASSSPDRRTNEKLFF.

The J gene is TRBJ1-5, the V gene TRBV6-4; TRBD1 aligns across 10 bases. Looked up from germline, CDR1 is MRHNA and CDR2 is SNTAGT. Germline trimming cut 6 bases from V and 4 bases from J; bases unmatched to any gene: 6. CDR3 length: 15 residues. The CDR3 region is CASRAGQGLNQPQHF. The CDR3 DNA follows: TGTGCCAGCAGAGCGGGACAGGGGTTAAATCAGCCCCAGCATTTT.

The chain links TRBV15 to TRBJ2-1, with 9 bases aligning to TRBD2. The trim removed 7 bases at V and 7 bases at J, leaving 5 bases unmatched. Germline V gene sequence: CDR1 LNHNV, CDR2 YYDKDF (reference sequence). The CDR3 covers 13 residues. The CDR3 spells CATTKREDNEQFF. CDR3 DNA: TGTGCCACCACTAAGCGGGAGGATAATGAGCAGTTCTTC.

V and J are TRBV7-8 and TRBJ1-2; D is unresolved. Germline-derived CDR1 and CDR2 are SGHVS and FQNEAQ. The CDR3 totals 14 residues. V was trimmed by 4 bases and J by 5 bases, leaving 14 bases between them. In DNA form, the CDR3 reads TGTGCCAGCAGCTCCGGAGAAGGTGGATATGGCTACACCTTC. It codes for CASSSGEGGYGYTF.

This clonotype was counted at least ten times. V is TRBV7-9 and J is TRBJ2-1, with 9 positions matching TRBD2. The CDR3 length is 16 residues. Losses at the gene ends were 5 bases for V and 2 bases for J; bases not matched to a gene: 7. CDR1 is SEHNR and CDR2 is FQNEAQ in the germline V gene (reference sequence). The CDR3 coding sequence is TGTGCCAGCAGCCCAGGTAGCGGGAGAGCCTACAATGAGCAGTTCTTC. Residues: CASSPGSGRAYNEQFF.

The V and J genes are TRBV4-3 and TRBJ1-3; D not certain. CDR1 is LGHNA and CDR2 is YSLEER in the germline V gene. CDR3 length: 16 amino acids. Deletions cut 1 base from V and 2 bases from J, with 12 bases between. The CDR3 DNA sequence: TGCGCCAGCAGCCAAGTACCTATGGATCCTGGAAACACCATATATTTT. Translation: CASSQVPMDPGNTIYF.